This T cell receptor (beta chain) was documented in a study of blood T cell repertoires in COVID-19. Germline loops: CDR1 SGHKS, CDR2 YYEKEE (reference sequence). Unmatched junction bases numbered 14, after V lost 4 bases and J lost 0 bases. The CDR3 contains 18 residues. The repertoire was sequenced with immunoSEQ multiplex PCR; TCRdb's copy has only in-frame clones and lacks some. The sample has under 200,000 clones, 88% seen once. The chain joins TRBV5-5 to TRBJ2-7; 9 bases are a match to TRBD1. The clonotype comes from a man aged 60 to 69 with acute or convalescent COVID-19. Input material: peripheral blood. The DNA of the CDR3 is TGTGCCAGCAGCGTACACCTATCCGGGACAGGGAGCTCCTACGAGCAGTACTTC. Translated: CASSVHLSGTGSSYEQYF.